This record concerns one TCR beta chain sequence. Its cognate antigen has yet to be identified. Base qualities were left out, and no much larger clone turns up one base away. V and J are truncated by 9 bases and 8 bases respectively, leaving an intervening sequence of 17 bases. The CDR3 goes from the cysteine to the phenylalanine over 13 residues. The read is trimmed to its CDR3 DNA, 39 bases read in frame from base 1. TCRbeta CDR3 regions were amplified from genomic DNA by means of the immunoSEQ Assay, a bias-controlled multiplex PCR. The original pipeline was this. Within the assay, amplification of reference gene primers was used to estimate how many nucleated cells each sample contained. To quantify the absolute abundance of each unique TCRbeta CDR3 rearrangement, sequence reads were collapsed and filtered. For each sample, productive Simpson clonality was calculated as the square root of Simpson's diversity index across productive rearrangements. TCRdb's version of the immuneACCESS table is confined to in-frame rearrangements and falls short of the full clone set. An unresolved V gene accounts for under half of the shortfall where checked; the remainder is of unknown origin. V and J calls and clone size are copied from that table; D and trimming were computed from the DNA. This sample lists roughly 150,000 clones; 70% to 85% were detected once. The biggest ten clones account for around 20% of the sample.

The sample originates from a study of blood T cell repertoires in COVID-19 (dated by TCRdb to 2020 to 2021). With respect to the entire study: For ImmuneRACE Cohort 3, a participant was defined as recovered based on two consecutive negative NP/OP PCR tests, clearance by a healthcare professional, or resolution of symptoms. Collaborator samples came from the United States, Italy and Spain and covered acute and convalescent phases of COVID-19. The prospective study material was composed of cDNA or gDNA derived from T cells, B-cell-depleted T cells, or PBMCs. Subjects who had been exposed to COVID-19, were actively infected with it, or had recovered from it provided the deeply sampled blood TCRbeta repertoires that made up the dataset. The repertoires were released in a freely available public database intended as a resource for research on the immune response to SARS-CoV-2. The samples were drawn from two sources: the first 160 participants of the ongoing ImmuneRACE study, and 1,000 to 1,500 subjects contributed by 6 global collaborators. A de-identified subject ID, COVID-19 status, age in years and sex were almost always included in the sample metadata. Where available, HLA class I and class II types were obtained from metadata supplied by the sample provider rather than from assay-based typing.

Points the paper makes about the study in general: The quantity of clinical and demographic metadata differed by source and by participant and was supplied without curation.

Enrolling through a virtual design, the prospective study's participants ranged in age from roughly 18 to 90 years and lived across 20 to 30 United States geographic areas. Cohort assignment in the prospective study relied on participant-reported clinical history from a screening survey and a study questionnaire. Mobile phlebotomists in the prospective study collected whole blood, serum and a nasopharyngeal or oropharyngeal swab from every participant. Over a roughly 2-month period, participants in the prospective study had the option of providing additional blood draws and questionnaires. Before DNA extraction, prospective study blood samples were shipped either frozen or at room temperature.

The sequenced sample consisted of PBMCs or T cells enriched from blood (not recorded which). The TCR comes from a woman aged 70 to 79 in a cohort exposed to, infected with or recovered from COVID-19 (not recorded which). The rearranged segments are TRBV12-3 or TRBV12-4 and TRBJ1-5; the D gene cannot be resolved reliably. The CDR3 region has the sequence CASSLNDGEPQHF. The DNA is TGTGCCAGTTCGCTAAATGACGGGGAGCCCCAGCATTTT.